This T cell receptor (beta chain) originates from a study of identical twins. Study-level results: Out-of-frame alpha sequences common to twins exhibited a surplus of low generation probability. Clonotypes of the beta chain that were abundant in cord blood carried fewer insertions (memory repertoires showed none).

There are 14 residues in the CDR3. The germline V gene encodes CDR1 LNHDA and CDR2 SQIVND (reference sequence). Trimming took off 6 bases at V and 3 bases at J, with 14 bases between the two ends. With template switching, a universal primer site was added, and the cDNA carried unique molecular identifiers. MiXCR, run by TCRdb on the 5' RACE reads, gives a single entry per CDR3 protein. The sample records roughly 290,000 distinct CDR3 sequences, 8% to 9% being singletons. Concerning this clonotype itself: Its cognate antigen is unknown.

In addition, the sample was reused for a study of yellow fever vaccine responses in identical twins.

V is TRBV19 and J is TRBJ1-2; TRBD1 is a possible D gene (6 bases). The sequenced sample consisted of memory (CD45RO+) T cells sorted from blood. The receptor was isolated from a woman younger than 35 in good health. This chain's CDR3 is CASSSGGHHYGYTF. The DNA of the CDR3 is TGTGCCAGTAGCTCGGGGGGACACCACTATGGCTACACCTTC. Drawing the rest from reference TRBV19 and TRBJ1-2, the complete variable domain is DGGITQSPKYLFRKEGQNVTLSCEQNLNHDAMYWYRQDPGQGLRLIYYSQIVNDFQKGDIAEGYSVSREKKESFPLTVTSAQKNPTAFYLCASSSGGHHYGYTFGSGTRLTVV.